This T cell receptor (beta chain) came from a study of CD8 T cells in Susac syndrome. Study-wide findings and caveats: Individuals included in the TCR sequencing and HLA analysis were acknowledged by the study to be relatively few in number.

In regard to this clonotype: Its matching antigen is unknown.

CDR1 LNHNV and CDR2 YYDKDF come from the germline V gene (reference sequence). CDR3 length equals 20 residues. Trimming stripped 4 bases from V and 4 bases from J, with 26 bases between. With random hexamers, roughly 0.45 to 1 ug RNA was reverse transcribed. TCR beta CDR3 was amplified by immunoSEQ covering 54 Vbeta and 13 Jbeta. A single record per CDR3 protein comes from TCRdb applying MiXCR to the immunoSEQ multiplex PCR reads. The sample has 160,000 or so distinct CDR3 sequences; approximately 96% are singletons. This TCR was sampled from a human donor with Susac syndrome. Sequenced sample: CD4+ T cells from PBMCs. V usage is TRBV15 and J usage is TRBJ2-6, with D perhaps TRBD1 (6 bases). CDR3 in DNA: TGTGCCACCAGCAAGCACGGCAAGGGGGTGGTGGGATTGGGGGCCAACGTCCTGACTTTC. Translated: CATSKHGKGVVGLGANVLTF. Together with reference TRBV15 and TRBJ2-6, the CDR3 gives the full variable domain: DAMVIQNPRYQVTQFGKPVTLSCSQTLNHNVMYWYQQKSSQAPKLLFHYYDKDFNNEADTPDNFQSRRPNTSFCFLDIRSPGLGDTAMYLCATSKHGKGVVGLGANVLTFGAGSRLTVL.